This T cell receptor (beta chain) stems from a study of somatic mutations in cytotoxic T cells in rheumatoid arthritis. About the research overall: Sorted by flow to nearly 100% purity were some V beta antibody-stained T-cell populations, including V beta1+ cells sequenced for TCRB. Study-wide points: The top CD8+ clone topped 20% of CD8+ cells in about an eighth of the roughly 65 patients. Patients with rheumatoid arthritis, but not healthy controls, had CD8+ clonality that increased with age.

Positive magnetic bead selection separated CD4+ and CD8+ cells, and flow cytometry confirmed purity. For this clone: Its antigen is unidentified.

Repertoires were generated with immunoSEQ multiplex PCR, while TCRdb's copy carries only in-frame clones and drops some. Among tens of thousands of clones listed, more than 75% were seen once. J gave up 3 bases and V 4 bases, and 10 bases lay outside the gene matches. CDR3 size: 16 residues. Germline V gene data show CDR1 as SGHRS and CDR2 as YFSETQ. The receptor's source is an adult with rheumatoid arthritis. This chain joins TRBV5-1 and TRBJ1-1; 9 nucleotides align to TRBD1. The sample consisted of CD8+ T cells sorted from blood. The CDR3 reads CASSKGTGLRDTEAFF. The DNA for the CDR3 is TGCGCCAGCAGCAAGGGGACAGGGCTTAGGGACACTGAAGCTTTCTTT.